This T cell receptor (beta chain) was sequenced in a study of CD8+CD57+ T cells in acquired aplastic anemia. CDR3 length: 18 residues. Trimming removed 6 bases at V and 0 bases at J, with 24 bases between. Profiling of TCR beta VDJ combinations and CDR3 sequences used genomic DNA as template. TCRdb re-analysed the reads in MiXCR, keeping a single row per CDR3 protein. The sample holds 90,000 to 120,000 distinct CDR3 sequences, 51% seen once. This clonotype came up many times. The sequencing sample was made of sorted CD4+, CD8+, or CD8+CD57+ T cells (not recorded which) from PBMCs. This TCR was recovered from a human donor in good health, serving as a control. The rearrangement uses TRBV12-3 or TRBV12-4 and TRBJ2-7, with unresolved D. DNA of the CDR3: TGTGCCAGCAGCTTCCATGTAATAGCCACAGCGAGCTCCTACGAGCAGTACTTC. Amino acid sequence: CASSFHVIATASSYEQYF.